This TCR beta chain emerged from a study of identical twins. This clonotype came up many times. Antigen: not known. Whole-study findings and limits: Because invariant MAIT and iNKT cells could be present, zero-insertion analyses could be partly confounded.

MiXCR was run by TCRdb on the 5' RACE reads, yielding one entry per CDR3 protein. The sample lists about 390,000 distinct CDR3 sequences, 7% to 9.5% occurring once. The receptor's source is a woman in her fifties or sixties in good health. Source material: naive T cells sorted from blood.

The chain's CDR3 is CASSQDPRMGLAVYSHEQFF. CDR3 DNA: TGCGCCAGCAGCCAAGATCCCCGGATGGGACTAGCGGTGTACTCCCATGAGCAGTTCTTC. This sequence joins TRBV4-1 and TRBJ2-1, with 11 bases aligning to TRBD2. This CDR3 is 20 amino acids long. The V and J ends lost 0 bases and 8 bases, in that order; junction bases with no gene match: 18. In germline, CDR1 is MGHRA, CDR2 YSYEKL.